These 25 T cell receptor beta chains were sequenced from one sample in a study of blood T cell repertoires in COVID-19. Using immunoSEQ multiplex PCR, the repertoire was profiled, and TCRdb retains in-frame clones only, with some absent. This sample has 350,000 or so clones, with 70% to 90% found just once. The sequenced sample was peripheral blood. The receptors shown here come from a woman in her 30s with COVID-19, enrolled during active disease.

The rearrangement uses TRBV10-1 and TRBJ2-5; TRBD1 matches at 7 bases. The CDR3 is 13 residues long. V gave up 4 bases and J gave up 5 bases; unmatched junction bases: 4. The V gene's germline CDR1 is WNHNN and CDR2 SYGVQD (reference sequence). The CDR3 DNA follows: TGCGCCAGCAGTGGACAGGGCGACGAGACCCAGTACTTC. It translates to CASSGQGDETQYF.

This clone was counted only a few times. The chain links TRBV6-5 to TRBJ2-7, with D perhaps matching TRBD2 (5 bases). The CDR3 has 13 residues. From germline, CDR1 is MNHEY and CDR2 SVGAGI. Between the trimmed V and J ends, which lost 5 bases and 4 bases, there was a span of 12 bases. CDR3 DNA sequence: TGTGCCAGCAGTCGCACTAGTCAGTACGAGCAGTACTTC. It translates to CASSRTSQYEQYF.

The chain uses TRBV4-3 and TRBJ2-5, with no clear D. Trimming removed 0 bases from V and 2 bases from J, with 4 bases in between. The germline CDR1 and CDR2 sequences are LGHNA and YSLEER. The CDR3 length is 13 residues. CDR3 sequence (DNA): TGCGCCAGCAGCCAAGACAGACAAGAGACCCAGTACTTC. Protein sequence: CASSQDRQETQYF.

The rearrangement uses TRBV5-1 and TRBJ2-1; 8 bases fit TRBD2. Germline V gene lookup returns CDR1 SGHRS and CDR2 YFSETQ. Trimming cost V 1 base and J 3 bases; bases outside gene matches: 3. This CDR3 contains 15 residues. The CDR3 nucleotides are TGCGCCAGCAGCTTGCCGGGAGGGGACTACAATGAGCAGTTCTTC. Its translation: CASSLPGGDYNEQFF.

This chain uses TRBV9 with TRBJ2-4; tentative D call: TRBD1 (6 bases). Germline V gene sequence: CDR1 SGDLS, CDR2 YYNGEE. Trimming removed 3 bases at V and 9 bases at J, with 13 bases between. The CDR3 has 13 residues. The CDR3 spells CASSARDTAIQYF. The CDR3 bases are TGTGCCAGCAGCGCCCGGGACACGGCCATTCAGTACTTC.

On this clone itself: Sequence at one end of the junction differs from germline and may be a read error. The rearrangement uses TRBV14 and TRBJ1-2, with D unresolved. The CDR3 has 14 amino acids. Per the germline V gene, CDR1 is SGHDN and CDR2 is FVKESK. CDR3 bases: TGTGCCAGCAGCAAAGACACCAAGAACTATGGCTACATCTTC. It yields the protein CASSKDTKNYGYIF. The variable domain in full, with the rest retrieved from reference TRBV14 and TRBJ1-2, is EAGVTQFPSHSVIEKGQTVTLRCDPISGHDNLYWYRRVMGKEIKFLLHFVKESKQDESGMPNNRFLAERTGGTYSTLKVQPAELEDSGVYFCASSKDTKNYGYIFGSGTRLTVV.

A few counts support this clone. The rearrangement links TRBV4-1 to TRBJ1-5, with 7 bases fitting TRBD1. This CDR3 is 15 amino acids long. The V gene end was trimmed by 1 base and the J gene end by 6 bases; junction bases not matched to a gene: 6. CDR1 MGHRA and CDR2 YSYEKL come from the germline V gene. DNA for the CDR3: TGCGCCAGCAGCCAAGGACAGGGAGGTCGTCAGCCCCAGCATTTT. This translates into CASSQGQGGRQPQHF.

The chain recombines TRBV6-4 with TRBJ1-1; D is perhaps TRBD1 (6 bases). Germline-derived CDR1 and CDR2 are MRHNA and SNTAGT. CDR3 length: 13 residues. The germline V and J ends were trimmed by 3 bases and 1 base, with 6 bases remaining between them. As DNA, the CDR3 is TGTGCCAGCAGTGAGGGGGCGAACACTGAAGCTTTCTTT. The encoded protein is CASSEGANTEAFF.

The DNA of the CDR3 is TGTGCCAGCAGTTTAAACAGGTTGATCTCCTACGAGCAGTACTTC. Translated, it gives CASSLNRLISYEQYF. The rearrangement joins TRBV28 to TRBJ2-7, with D possibly matching TRBD1 (5 bases). The germline V gene has CDR1 MDHEN and CDR2 SYDVKM. This CDR3 is built from 15 residues. V was clipped by 2 bases and J by 0 bases, with 11 bases between them. Looking up the rest from reference TRBV28 and TRBJ2-7 gives the full variable domain: DVKVTQSSRYLVKRTGEKVFLECVQDMDHENMFWYRQDPGLGLRLIYFSYDVKMKEKGDIPEGYSVSREKKERFSLILESASTNQTSMYLCASSLNRLISYEQYFGPGTRLTVT.

This clone was recorded once. The chain combines TRBV11-2 with TRBJ2-3, with a weak D call TRBD2 (5 bases). Trimming removed 0 bases from V and 2 bases from J, with 12 bases in between. The CDR3 totals 16 residues. The germline CDR1 and CDR2 sequences are SGHAT and FQNNGV. CDR3 bases: TGTGCCAGCAGCTTAGAAGGTTTAGCGTTCACAGATACGCAGTATTTT. Translating it yields CASSLEGLAFTDTQYF.

This clone was picked up a small number of times. The V call is TRBV6-5, the J call TRBJ1-2, with D maybe TRBD1 (5 bases). Between the trimmed V and J ends, which lost 0 bases and 4 bases, there was a span of 9 bases. Germline assignment: CDR1 MNHEY and CDR2 SVGAGI. The CDR3 sequence is 14 residues long. The CDR3 nucleotides are TGTGCCAGCAGTTACTCCCGGACACTCTATGGCTACACCTTC. Translated: CASSYSRTLYGYTF.

The chain has TRBV24-1 and TRBJ2-3; the D gene is possibly TRBD1 (6 bases). The V end lost 7 bases, the J end lost 3 bases, and 7 bases lay between the germline ends. Germline values: CDR1 KGHDR, CDR2 SFDVKD. The CDR3 is made up of 12 amino acids. CDR3 sequence (DNA): TGTGCCACCAGCGGACAGACAGATACGCAGTATTTT. Residues: CATSGQTDTQYF.

Turning to this clone: Other nucleotide sequences in the sample specify the same CDR3. The chain recombines TRBV27 with TRBJ2-1, with a weak D call TRBD2 (6 bases). Germline V gene lookup returns CDR1 MNHEY and CDR2 SMNVEV (reference sequence). The V and J ends lost 1 base and 4 bases respectively, with 14 bases between them. The CDR3 is made up of 16 amino acids. As DNA, the CDR3 is TGTGCCAGCAGTTTATTAGCGGCTGGAGGGTACAATGAGCAGTTCTTC. The encoded protein is CASSLLAAGGYNEQFF.

This rearrangement joins TRBV15 to TRBJ2-7, with D maybe TRBD1 (8 bases). V lost 3 bases to trimming and J lost 3 bases, with 18 bases between them. The CDR3 has 16 residues. Germline CDR1 is LNHNV and CDR2 is YYDKDF (reference sequence). DNA of the CDR3: TGTGCCACCAGCAGGGTAACAGGGGGGGCTTTCTACGAGCAGTACTTC. Protein product: CATSRVTGGAFYEQYF. Full variable domain (missing parts from reference TRBV15 and TRBJ2-7): DAMVIQNPRYQVTQFGKPVTLSCSQTLNHNVMYWYQQKSSQAPKLLFHYYDKDFNNEADTPDNFQSRRPNTSFCFLDIRSPGLGDTAMYLCATSRVTGGAFYEQYFGPGTRLTVT.

V and J are TRBV30 and TRBJ1-4; D remains ambiguous. Per the germline V gene, CDR1 is GTSNPN and CDR2 is SVGIG (reference sequence). The CDR3 runs to 14 residues. V lost 0 bases to trimming and J lost 7 bases, with 12 bases between them. The CDR3 reads CAWSVESIPEKLFF. In nucleotides, the CDR3 is TGTGCCTGGAGTGTAGAGAGTATTCCTGAAAAACTGTTTTTT. Variable domain in full (rest from reference TRBV30 and TRBJ1-4): SQTIHQWPATLVQPVGSPLSLECTVEGTSNPNLYWYRQAAGRGLQLLFYSVGIGQISSEVPQNLSASRPQDRQFILSSKKLLLSDSGFYLCAWSVESIPEKLFFGSGTQLSVL.

With respect to this clone: This sample also contains other DNA sequences that code for the same CDR3. This chain links TRBV5-1 with TRBJ2-7; 8 bases match TRBD2. The germline V gene encodes CDR1 SGHRS and CDR2 YFSETQ. V dropped 1 base and J dropped 1; count of bases not matched to a gene: 1. The CDR3 spans 14 residues. CDR3 sequence: CASSLTSGSYEQYF. Written as DNA, the CDR3 is TGCGCCAGCAGCTTGACTAGCGGATCCTACGAGCAGTACTTC.

V is TRBV5-5 and J is TRBJ2-7, with a tentative D call TRBD1 (6 bases). The V gene lost 0 bases and the J gene lost 5 bases, with 9 bases spanning the gap. Germline V gene data show CDR1 as SGHKS and CDR2 as YYEKEE (reference sequence). CDR3 length equals 13 residues. CDR3 in amino acids: CASSLVQGDEQYF. The DNA of the CDR3 is TGTGCCAGCAGCTTGGTACAGGGAGACGAGCAGTACTTC. Supplemented by reference TRBV5-5 and TRBJ2-7, the full variable domain reads DAGVTQSPTHLIKTRGQQVTLRCSPISGHKSVSWYQQVLGQGPQFIFQYYEKEERGRGNFPDRFSARQFPNYSSELNVNALLLGDSALYLCASSLVQGDEQYFGPGTRLTVT.

V gene TRBV5-4 combines with J gene TRBJ2-6; 8 bases line up with TRBD1. The CDR3 loop spans 18 amino acids. Germline V gives CDR1 SGHNT, CDR2 YYREEE (reference sequence). Losses at the gene ends were 4 bases for V and 0 bases for J; bases not matched to a gene: 9. Written as DNA, the CDR3 is TGTGCCAGCAGCCTCACAACAGGGGGTGGCTCTGGGGCCAACGTCCTGACTTTC. This encodes CASSLTTGGGSGANVLTF.

This chain links TRBV5-1 with TRBJ2-1; 8 bases match TRBD1. Looked up from germline, CDR1 is SGHRS and CDR2 is YFSETQ. With 5 bases clipped from V and 3 bases from J, the junction kept 7 bases outside the gene matches. This CDR3 has 15 amino acids. The CDR3 loop reads CASSRVTGVYNEQFF. Written as DNA, the CDR3 is TGCGCCAGCAGTAGAGTGACAGGGGTCTACAATGAGCAGTTCTTC.

This sequence joins TRBV7-9 and TRBJ2-7; no clear D. The germline gives CDR1 SEHNR, CDR2 FQNEAQ (reference sequence). The CDR3 runs 13 residues. The germline V and J ends were trimmed by 4 bases and 4 bases, with 11 bases remaining between them. CDR3 in DNA: TGTGCCAGCAGCTCCCCGAACGGGTACGAGCAGTACTTC. Translating it yields CASSSPNGYEQYF.

The V call is TRBV19, the J call TRBJ1-5, with TRBD1 identical over 10 bases. The V gene's germline CDR1 is LNHDA and CDR2 SQIVND (reference sequence). The V gene end was trimmed by 3 bases and the J gene end by 2 bases; junction bases not matched to a gene: 1. The CDR3 totals 15 residues. CDR3 in amino acids: CASSMGTGGNQPQHF. DNA for the CDR3: TGTGCCAGTAGTATGGGGACAGGGGGCAATCAGCCCCAGCATTTT.

The V and J genes are TRBV28 and TRBJ2-5, with a possible D match to TRBD1 (6 bases). Trimming removed 5 bases from V and 4 bases from J, with 23 bases in between. Germline V lookup: CDR1 MDHEN, CDR2 SYDVKM. This CDR3 has 17 amino acids. This chain's CDR3 is CASSPPLGAGWVETQYF. CDR3 sequence (DNA): TGTGCCAGCAGTCCCCCCTTGGGGGCGGGTTGGGTAGAGACCCAGTACTTC. The variable domain in full, with the rest retrieved from reference TRBV28 and TRBJ2-5, is DVKVTQSSRYLVKRTGEKVFLECVQDMDHENMFWYRQDPGLGLRLIYFSYDVKMKEKGDIPEGYSVSREKKERFSLILESASTNQTSMYLCASSPPLGAGWVETQYFGPGTRLLVL.

The chain uses TRBV7-3 and TRBJ1-1; D unclear. The CDR3 has 13 amino acids. V lost 4 bases and J lost 3, with 9 bases in between. The V gene's germline CDR1 is SGHTA and CDR2 FQGTGA. DNA for the CDR3: TGTGCCAGCAGCTGGGCAGTTGACACTGAAGCTTTCTTT. It encodes CASSWAVDTEAFF.

The V and J genes are TRBV11-2 and TRBJ2-1, with 14 bases matching TRBD2. CDR1 SGHAT and CDR2 FQNNGV come from the germline V gene. CDR3 length: 15 amino acids. The V segment lost 5 bases and the J segment 8 bases; nucleotides outside the gene matches: 5. This chain's CDR3 is CASSTGTSGSHEQFF. Here the CDR3 DNA reads TGTGCCAGCAGCACCGGGACTAGCGGGAGTCATGAGCAGTTCTTC.

The rearrangement links TRBV5-1 to TRBJ1-2; TRBD1 aligns across 10 bases. After removal of 4 bases from V and 12 bases from J, the junction contained 6 bases not matched to a gene. This CDR3 is 12 amino acids long. In germline, CDR1 is SGHRS, CDR2 YFSETQ. The CDR3 is CASSPGQGRDTF. The CDR3 DNA reads as TGCGCCAGCAGCCCGGGACAGGGGAGGGACACCTTC.